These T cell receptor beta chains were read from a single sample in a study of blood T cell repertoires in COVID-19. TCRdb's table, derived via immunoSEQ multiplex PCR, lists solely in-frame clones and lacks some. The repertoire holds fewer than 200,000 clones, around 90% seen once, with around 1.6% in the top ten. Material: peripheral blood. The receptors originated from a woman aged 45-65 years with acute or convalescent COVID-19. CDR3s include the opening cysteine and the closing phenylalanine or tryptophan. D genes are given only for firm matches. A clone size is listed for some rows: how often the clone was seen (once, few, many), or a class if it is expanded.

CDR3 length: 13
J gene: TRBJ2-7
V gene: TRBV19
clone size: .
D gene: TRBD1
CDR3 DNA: TGTGCCAGTAGTATCGGGACAGGGGGTGAGCAGTACTTC
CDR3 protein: CASSIGTGGEQYF

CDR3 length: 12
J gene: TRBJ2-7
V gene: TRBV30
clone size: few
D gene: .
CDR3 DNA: TGTGCCTGTGGACGGGGCTCCTACGAGCAGTACTTC
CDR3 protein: CACGRGSYEQYF

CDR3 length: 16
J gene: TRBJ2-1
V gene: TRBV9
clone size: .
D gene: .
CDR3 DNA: TGTGCCAGCAGCGTAGCTCTTACAAATGCCTACAATGAGCAGTTCTTC
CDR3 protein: CASSVALTNAYNEQFF

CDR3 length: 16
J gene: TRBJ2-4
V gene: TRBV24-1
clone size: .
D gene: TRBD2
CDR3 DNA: TGTGCCACCAGTGTGGCGGGGAGGGCCCCAAAAAACATTCAGTACTTC
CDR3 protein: CATSVAGRAPKNIQYF

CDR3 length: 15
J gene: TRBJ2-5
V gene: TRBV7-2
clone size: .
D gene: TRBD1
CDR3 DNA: TGTGCCAGCAGCTTAATTGGACAGGGCCAAGAGACCCAGTACTTC
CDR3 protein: CASSLIGQGQETQYF

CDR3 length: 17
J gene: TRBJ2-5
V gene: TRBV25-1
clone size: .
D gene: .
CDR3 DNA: TGTGCCAGCACCCTAACCGTTGGAGGTATAAGGGATGAGACCCAGTACTTC
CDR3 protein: CASTLTVGGIRDETQYF

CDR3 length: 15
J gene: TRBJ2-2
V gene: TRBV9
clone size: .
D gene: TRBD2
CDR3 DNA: TGTGCCAGCAGCGTAGGGACTAGTCTCAGCGGGGAGCTGTTTTTT
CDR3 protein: CASSVGTSLSGELFF

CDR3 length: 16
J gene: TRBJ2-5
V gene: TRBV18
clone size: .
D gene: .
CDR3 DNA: TGTGCCAGCTCACCACCCCCTGGGGGCAACCAAGAGACCCAGTACTTC
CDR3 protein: CASSPPPGGNQETQYF

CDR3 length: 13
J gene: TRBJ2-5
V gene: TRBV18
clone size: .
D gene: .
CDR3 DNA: TGTGCCAGCTCACCACTCCGGGGTGAGACCCAGTACTTC
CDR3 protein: CASSPLRGETQYF

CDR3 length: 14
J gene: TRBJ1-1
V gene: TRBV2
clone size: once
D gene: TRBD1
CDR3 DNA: TGTGCCAGCATCGAAGGGGGCGCGTGGGCTGAAGCTTTCTTT
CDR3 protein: CASIEGGAWAEAFF

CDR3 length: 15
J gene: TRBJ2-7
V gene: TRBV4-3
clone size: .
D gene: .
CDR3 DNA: TGCGCCAGCAGCCAAGATTGGGGCCTGAACTACGAGCAGTACTTC
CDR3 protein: CASSQDWGLNYEQYF

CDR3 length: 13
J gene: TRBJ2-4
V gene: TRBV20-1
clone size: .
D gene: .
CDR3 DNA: TGCAGTGCTAGTCGCGGAGCCAAAAACATTCAGTACTTC
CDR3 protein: CSASRGAKNIQYF

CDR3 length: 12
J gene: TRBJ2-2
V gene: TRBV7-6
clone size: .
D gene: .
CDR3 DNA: TGTGCCAGCAGCTTACTCACCGGGGAGCTGTTTTTT
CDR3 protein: CASSLLTGELFF

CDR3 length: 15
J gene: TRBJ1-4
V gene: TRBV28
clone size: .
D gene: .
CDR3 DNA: TGTGCCAGCAGTTTGCCGGCAGGCCGTAATGAAAAACTGTTTTTT
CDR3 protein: CASSLPAGRNEKLFF

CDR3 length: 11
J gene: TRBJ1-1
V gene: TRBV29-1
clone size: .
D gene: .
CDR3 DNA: TGCAGCGTTATCAGTAACACTGAAGCTTTCTTT
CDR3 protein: CSVISNTEAFF

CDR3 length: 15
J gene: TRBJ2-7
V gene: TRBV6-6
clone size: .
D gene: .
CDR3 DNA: TGTGCCAGCAGTTATGGAGCTTCGTACTCCTACGAGCAGTACTTC
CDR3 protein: CASSYGASYSYEQYF

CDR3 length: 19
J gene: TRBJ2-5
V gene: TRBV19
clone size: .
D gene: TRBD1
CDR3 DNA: TGTGCCAGTAGTAATTCCGGGACAGGGGGCGGAGGTGTTCAAGAGACCCAGTACTTC
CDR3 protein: CASSNSGTGGGGVQETQYF

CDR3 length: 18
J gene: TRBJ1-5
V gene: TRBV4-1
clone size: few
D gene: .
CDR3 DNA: TGCGCCAGCAGCCAACCCCCCGAACAGGGCGCAAGCAATCAGCCCCAGCATTTT
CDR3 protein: CASSQPPEQGASNQPQHF

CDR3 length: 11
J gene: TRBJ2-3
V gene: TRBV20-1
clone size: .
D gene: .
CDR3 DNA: TGCAGTGCTAGAGTGTCGGATACGCAGTATTTT
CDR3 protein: CSARVSDTQYF

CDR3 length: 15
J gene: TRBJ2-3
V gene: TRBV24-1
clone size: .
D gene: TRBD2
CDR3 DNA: TGTGCCACCAGTGATTTGACTAGCGGGGGATATACGCAGTATTTT
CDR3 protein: CATSDLTSGGYTQYF

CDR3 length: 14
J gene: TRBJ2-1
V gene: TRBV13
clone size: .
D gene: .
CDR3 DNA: TGTGCCAGCAGCCTACCTGCCCTCTACAATGAGCAGTTCTTC
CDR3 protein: CASSLPALYNEQFF

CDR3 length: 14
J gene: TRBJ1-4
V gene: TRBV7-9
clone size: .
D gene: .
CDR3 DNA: TGTGCCAGCACTTTGACAGCAACTAATGAAAAACTGTTTTTT
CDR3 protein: CASTLTATNEKLFF

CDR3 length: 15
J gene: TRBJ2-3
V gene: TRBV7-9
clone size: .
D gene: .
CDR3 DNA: TGTGCCAGCAGCCCTCTAAAAACCACAGGTGATACGCAGTATTTT
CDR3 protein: CASSPLKTTGDTQYF

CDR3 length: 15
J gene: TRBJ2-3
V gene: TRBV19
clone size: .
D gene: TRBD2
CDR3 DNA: TGTGCCAGTAGTACGGGACTAGCGGGCACAGATACGCAGTATTTT
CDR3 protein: CASSTGLAGTDTQYF

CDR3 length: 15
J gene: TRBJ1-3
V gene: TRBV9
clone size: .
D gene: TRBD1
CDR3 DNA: TGTGCCAGCAGCGTCGAGGGGGCCTCCGGAAACACCATATATTTT
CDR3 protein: CASSVEGASGNTIYF

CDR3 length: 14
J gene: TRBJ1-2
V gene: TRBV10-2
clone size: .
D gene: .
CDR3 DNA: TGCGCCAGCAGTTCAGGACAGTTAAACTATGGCTACACCTTC
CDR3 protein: CASSSGQLNYGYTF

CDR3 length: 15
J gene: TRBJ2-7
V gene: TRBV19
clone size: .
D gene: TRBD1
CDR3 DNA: TGTGCCAGTAGTGCCGGGACAGGTTTTCCCTACGAGCAGTACTTC
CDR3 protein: CASSAGTGFPYEQYF

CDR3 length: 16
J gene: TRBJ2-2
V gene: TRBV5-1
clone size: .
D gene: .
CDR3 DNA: TGCGCCAGCAGCTTGGGTCTAGCCGAGGGAACCGGGGAGCTGTTTTTT
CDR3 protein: CASSLGLAEGTGELFF

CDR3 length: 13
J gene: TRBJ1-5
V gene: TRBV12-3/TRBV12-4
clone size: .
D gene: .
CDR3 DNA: TGTGCCAGCAGTTTATCGATGGCTCAGCCCCAGCATTTT
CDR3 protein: CASSLSMAQPQHF

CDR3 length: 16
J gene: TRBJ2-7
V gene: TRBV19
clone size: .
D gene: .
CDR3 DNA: TGTGCCAGTAGTGTAGACCACATAGCAGCCCCCTACGAGCAGTACTTC
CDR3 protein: CASSVDHIAAPYEQYF

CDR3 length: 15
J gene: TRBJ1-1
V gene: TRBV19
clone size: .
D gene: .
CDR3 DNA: TGTGCCAGTAGTACCATAGCGGTTTTGAACACTGAAGCTTTCTTT
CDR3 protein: CASSTIAVLNTEAFF

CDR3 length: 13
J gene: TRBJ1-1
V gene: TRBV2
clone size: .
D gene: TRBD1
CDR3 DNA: TGTGCCAGCCTCGGACAGGCGAACACTGAAGCTTTCTTT
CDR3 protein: CASLGQANTEAFF

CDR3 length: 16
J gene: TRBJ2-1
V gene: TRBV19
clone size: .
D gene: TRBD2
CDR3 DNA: TGTGCCAGTAGCTTACTAGCGGGGGGGCTTCTAAATGAGCAGTTCTTC
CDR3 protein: CASSLLAGGLLNEQFF

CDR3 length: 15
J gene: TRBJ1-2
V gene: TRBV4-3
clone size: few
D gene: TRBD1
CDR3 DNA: TGCGCCAGCAGCCAGGCTACAGGGGGGAACTATGGCTACACCTTC
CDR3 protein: CASSQATGGNYGYTF

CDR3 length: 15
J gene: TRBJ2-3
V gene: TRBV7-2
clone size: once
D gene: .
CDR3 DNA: TGTGCCAGCAGACAGGGACAGACGACGGGGGCTACGCAGTATTTT
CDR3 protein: CASRQGQTTGATQYF

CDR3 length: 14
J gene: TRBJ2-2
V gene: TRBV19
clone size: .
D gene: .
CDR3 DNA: TGTGCCAGACGCCCGGGGGAAAGGACCGGGGAGCTGTTTTTT
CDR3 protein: CARRPGERTGELFF

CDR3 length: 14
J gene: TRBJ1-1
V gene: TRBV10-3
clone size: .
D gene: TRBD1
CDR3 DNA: TGTGCCATCAGAACAAACTGGGACAGTGCTGAAGCTTTCTTT
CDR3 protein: CAIRTNWDSAEAFF

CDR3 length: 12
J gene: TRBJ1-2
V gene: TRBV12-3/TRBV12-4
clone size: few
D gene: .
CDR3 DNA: TGTGCCAGCAGTTTGAGGTCCTATGGCTACACCTTC
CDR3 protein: CASSLRSYGYTF

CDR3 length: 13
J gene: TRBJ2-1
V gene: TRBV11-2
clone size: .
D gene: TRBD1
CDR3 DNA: TGTGCCAGCATCACACAGGGGCGGGATGAGCAGTTCTTC
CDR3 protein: CASITQGRDEQFF

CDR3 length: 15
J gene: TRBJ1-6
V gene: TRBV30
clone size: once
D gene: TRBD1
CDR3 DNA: TGTGCCTGGAGTGTAGGGACAGGGTATAATTCACCCCTCCACTTT
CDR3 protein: CAWSVGTGYNSPLHF

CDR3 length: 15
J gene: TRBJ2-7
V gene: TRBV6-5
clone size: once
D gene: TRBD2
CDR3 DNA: TGTGCCAGCAGACTTAGCGGGTCCAGCTCCTACGAGCAGTACTTC
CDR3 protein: CASRLSGSSSYEQYF

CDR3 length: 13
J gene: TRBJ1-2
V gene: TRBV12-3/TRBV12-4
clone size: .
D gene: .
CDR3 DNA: TGTGCCAGCAGCTCCACAGGTGGCGATGGCTACACCTTC
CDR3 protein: CASSSTGGDGYTF

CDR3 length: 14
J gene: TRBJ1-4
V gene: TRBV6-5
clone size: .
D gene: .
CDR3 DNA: TGTGCCAGCACTCAGCCCGGGACAAGTGAAAAACTGTTTTTT
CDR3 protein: CASTQPGTSEKLFF

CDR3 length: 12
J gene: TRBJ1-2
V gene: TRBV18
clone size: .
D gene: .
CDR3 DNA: TGTGCCAGCTCACCGGGGGGTGATGGCTACACCTTC
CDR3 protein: CASSPGGDGYTF

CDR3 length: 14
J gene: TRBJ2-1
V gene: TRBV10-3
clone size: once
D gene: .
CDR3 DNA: TGTGCCATCAGTGATACCCCCAGGGCTAGTGAGCAGTTCTTC
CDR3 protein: CAISDTPRASEQFF

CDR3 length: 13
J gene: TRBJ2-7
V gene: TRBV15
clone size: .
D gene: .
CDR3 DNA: TGTGCCACCAGCAGAGAGACTTTTGAAGAGCAGTACTTC
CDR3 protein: CATSRETFEEQYF

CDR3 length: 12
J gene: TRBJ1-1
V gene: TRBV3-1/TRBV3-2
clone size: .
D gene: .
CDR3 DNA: TGTGCCAGCAGCCAAGGAGGCACTGAAGCTTTCTTT
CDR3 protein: CASSQGGTEAFF

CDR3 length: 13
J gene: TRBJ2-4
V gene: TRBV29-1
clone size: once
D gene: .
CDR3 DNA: TGCAGCGTTGAAGATCTGGCCGAAAACATTCAGTACTTC
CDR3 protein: CSVEDLAENIQYF

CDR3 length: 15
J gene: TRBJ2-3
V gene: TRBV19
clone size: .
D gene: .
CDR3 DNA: TGTGCCAGTAGTATGGCGGGGACTCTCACAGATACGCAGTATTTT
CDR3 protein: CASSMAGTLTDTQYF

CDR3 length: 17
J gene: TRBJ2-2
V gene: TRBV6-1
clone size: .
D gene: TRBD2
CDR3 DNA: TGTGCCAGCAGTGAAGTGACTAGCGGAGCGAACACCGGGGAGCTGTTTTTT
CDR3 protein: CASSEVTSGANTGELFF

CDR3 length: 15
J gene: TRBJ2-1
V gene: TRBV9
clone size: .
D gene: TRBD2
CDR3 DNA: TGTGCCAGCAGCCCTAGACTAGCGGGGTACAATGAGCAGTTCTTC
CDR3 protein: CASSPRLAGYNEQFF

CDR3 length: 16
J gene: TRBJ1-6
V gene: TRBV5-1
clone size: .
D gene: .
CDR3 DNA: TGCGCCAGCAGCTTGCTGTTTGCAAGCCCGGGGTCACCCCTCCACTTT
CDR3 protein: CASSLLFASPGSPLHF

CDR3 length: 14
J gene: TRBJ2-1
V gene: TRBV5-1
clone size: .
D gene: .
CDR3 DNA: TGCGCCAGCAGCTTGCGTGGGACTCCTAATGAGCAGTTCTTC
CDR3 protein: CASSLRGTPNEQFF

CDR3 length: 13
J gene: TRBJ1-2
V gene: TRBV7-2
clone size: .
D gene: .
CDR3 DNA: TGTGCCAGCAGCTTCACCCAGGGCTTGGGCTACACCTTC
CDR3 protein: CASSFTQGLGYTF

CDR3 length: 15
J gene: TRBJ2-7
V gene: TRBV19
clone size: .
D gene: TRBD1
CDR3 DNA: TGTGCCAGTAGGCCCGGGACAGGGGGCTGGTACGAGCAGTACTTC
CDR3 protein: CASRPGTGGWYEQYF

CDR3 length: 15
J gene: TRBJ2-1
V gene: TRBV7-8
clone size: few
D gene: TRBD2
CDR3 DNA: TGTGCCAGCAGCTTACGCGGCGGGAGTCGGAATGAGCAGTTCTTC
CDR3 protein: CASSLRGGSRNEQFF

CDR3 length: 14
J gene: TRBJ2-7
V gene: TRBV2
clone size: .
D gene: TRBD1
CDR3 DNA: TGTGCCAGCAGGGAACAGGGGATAGCCTACGAGCAGTACTTC
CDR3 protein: CASREQGIAYEQYF

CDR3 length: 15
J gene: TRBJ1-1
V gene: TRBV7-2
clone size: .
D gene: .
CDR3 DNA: TGTGCCAGCAGCTTAGGGGGCGCAGGGGACACTGAAGCTTTCTTT
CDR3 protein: CASSLGGAGDTEAFF

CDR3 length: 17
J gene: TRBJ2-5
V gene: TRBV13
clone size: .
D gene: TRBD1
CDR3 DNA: TGTGCCAGCAGCAGACGTCCCGGGACAGGGTGGTATGAGACCCAGTACTTC
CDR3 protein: CASSRRPGTGWYETQYF